The 10 T cell receptor beta chains reported below all come from one sample, sequenced in a study of blood T cell repertoires in COVID-19. The data were produced by immunoSEQ multiplex PCR, yet TCRdb's version contains in-frame clones alone and is incomplete. The data hold approximately 270,000 clones, with about 89% observed a single time. The sequenced sample consisted of peripheral blood. These receptors originate from a man younger than 40 with acute or convalescent COVID-19.

The V and J genes are TRBV20-1 and TRBJ2-7; perhaps D is TRBD1 or TRBD2 (5 bases each). CDR3 length: 11 residues. V was clipped by 3 bases and J by 7 bases, with 10 bases between them. CDR1 DFQATT and CDR2 SNEGSKA come from the germline V gene (reference sequence). CDR3: CSASEGREQYF. CDR3 bases: TGCAGTGCTAGTGAGGGGCGTGAGCAGTACTTC.

The chain joins TRBV5-1 to TRBJ2-7, with 9 bases lining up with TRBD1. The length of the CDR3 is 16 residues. In germline, CDR1 is SGHRS, CDR2 YFSETQ. J lost 4 bases, V lost 7 bases, and 15 bases had no gene match. The CDR3 reads CASGEKGGQGPYEQYF. CDR3 nucleotides: TGCGCCAGCGGAGAAAAAGGGGGACAGGGCCCTTACGAGCAGTACTTC.

The CDR3 coding sequence is TGTGCCATCAGTGAACAGGGAATAGGATCACCCCTCCACTTT. Translated, it gives CAISEQGIGSPLHF. This chain uses TRBV10-3 with TRBJ1-6; maybe TRBD1 (6 bases). The CDR3 sequence is 14 residues long. Per germline, CDR1 ENHRY and CDR2 SYGVKD. Between the trimmed V and J ends, which lost 3 bases and 10 bases, there was a span of 13 bases.

V gene TRBV28 combines with J gene TRBJ2-2, with 8 bases matching TRBD1. This CDR3 contains 14 residues. The trim removed 5 bases at V and 5 bases at J, leaving 4 bases unmatched. Germline CDR1 and CDR2: MDHEN and SYDVKM. In DNA, the CDR3 is TGTGCCAGCAGTAATCAGGGGGCGACCGGGGAGCTGTTTTTT. It is translated as CASSNQGATGELFF.

As DNA, the CDR3 is TGTGCCAGCAGATATCCGGGACTCGATTACGAGCAGTACTTC. It codes for CASRYPGLDYEQYF. The chain is built from TRBV28 and TRBJ2-7, with D possibly TRBD2 on 6 matching bases. The germline V and J ends were trimmed by 6 bases and 4 bases, with 16 bases remaining between them. The CDR3 has 14 amino acids. CDR1 and CDR2 (germline): MDHEN, SYDVKM.

The genes are TRBV11-2 and TRBJ1-6; D remains unclear. Germline assignment: CDR1 SGHAT and CDR2 FQNNGV. Between the trimmed V and J ends, which lost 1 base and 13 bases, there was a span of 11 bases. The CDR3 is made up of 13 amino acids. For the CDR3, the DNA is TGTGCCAGCAGCTTAGTTACCGGGTCCCCCCTCCACTTT. Translating gives CASSLVTGSPLHF.

Here the CDR3 reads CATSRDYQGDEKLFF. CDR3 bases: TGTGCCACCAGCAGAGATTACCAGGGCGATGAAAAACTGTTTTTT. This chain links TRBV15 with TRBJ1-4; D possibly corresponds to TRBD1 (5 bases). The V gene's germline CDR1 is LNHNV and CDR2 YYDKDF (reference sequence). Deletions cut 0 bases from V and 6 bases from J, with 11 bases between. The CDR3 extends over 15 amino acids.

This chain links TRBV7-6 with TRBJ1-4, with D possibly TRBD1 on 5 matching bases. The germline V and J ends were trimmed by 4 bases and 6 bases, with 18 bases remaining between them. Germline CDR1 reads SGHVS; CDR2 reads FNYEAQ. The CDR3 extends over 16 amino acids. In DNA form, the CDR3 reads TGTGCCAGCAGCTACTTCTCCCACAGGAGGGATGAAAAACTGTTTTTT. It codes for CASSYFSHRRDEKLFF.

This chain links TRBV7-9 with TRBJ2-1, with 8 bases lining up with TRBD1. Looked up from germline, CDR1 is SEHNR and CDR2 is FQNEAQ (reference sequence). This CDR3 spans 15 amino acids. J was trimmed by 8 bases and V by 8 bases; bases with no gene match: 14. The CDR3 loop is CASAIRTGTLDEQFF. CDR3 nucleotide sequence: TGTGCCAGCGCAATTAGGACAGGGACTTTGGATGAGCAGTTCTTC. The whole variable domain, filled in from reference TRBV7-9 and TRBJ2-1, reads DTGVSQNPRHKITKRGQNVTFRCDPISEHNRLYWYRQTLGQGPEFLTYFQNEAQLEKSRLLSDRFSAERPKGSFSTLEIQRTEQGDSAMYLCASAIRTGTLDEQFFGPGTRLTVL.

This chain connects TRBV18 to TRBJ1-2; D might be TRBD1 (5 bases). The V gene's germline CDR1 is KGHSH and CDR2 LQKENI. V was trimmed by 3 bases and J by 2 bases, leaving 13 bases between them. This CDR3 comprises 15 residues. The CDR3 region has the DNA TGTGCCAGCTCACCCTATACCGACAGAAACTATGGCTACACCTTC. Translating it yields CASSPYTDRNYGYTF.